Each of the 14 T cell receptor beta chains below was sequenced from the same sample in a study of identical twins. TCRdb passed the 5' RACE reads through MiXCR, listing each CDR3 protein once. The profile covers about 920,000 distinct CDR3 sequences, with 9% to 15% appearing a single time and roughly 1.5% taken by the ten largest. These same data were also listed under a study on yellow fever vaccine responses in identical twins.

Specimen: PBMCs. The source is a woman younger than 30 in good health.

The chain recombines TRBV29-1 with TRBJ1-2, with D tentatively TRBD1 (6 bases). Trimming pared 6 bases from V and 0 bases from J, leaving 14 bases between. Looked up from germline, CDR1 is SQVTM and CDR2 is ANQGSEA. The length of the CDR3 is 14 residues. CDR3 sequence: CSVGPGQPNYGYTF. The CDR3 DNA reads TGCAGCGTCGGCCCTGGACAGCCTAACTATGGCTACACCTTC.

V and J are TRBV14 and TRBJ2-1, with 8 nucleotides matching TRBD1. Germline V gene sequence: CDR1 SGHDN, CDR2 FVKESK. The CDR3 is 12 amino acids. With V trimmed by 0 bases and J by 15 bases, 4 bases remained unmatched. The CDR3 is CASSQDGQGRFF. Written as DNA, the CDR3 is TGTGCCAGCAGCCAAGATGGACAGGGTCGGTTCTTC.

The V gene is TRBV9, the J gene TRBJ2-3; 9 bases agree with TRBD1. CDR3 length: 18 amino acids. Germline-derived CDR1 and CDR2 are SGDLS and YYNGEE. After removal of 4 bases from V and 5 bases from J, the junction contained 17 bases not matched to a gene. In nucleotides, the CDR3 is TGTGCCAGCAGCCCCCAGGACGGACAGGGGTATAAACAAGATACGCAGTATTTT. This translates into CASSPQDGQGYKQDTQYF. Looking up the rest from reference TRBV9 and TRBJ2-3 gives the full variable domain: DSGVTQTPKHLITATGQRVTLRCSPRSGDLSVYWYQQSLDQGLQFLIQYYNGEERAKGNILERFSAQQFPDLHSELNLSSLELGDSALYFCASSPQDGQGYKQDTQYFGPGTRLTVL.

This clonotype was detected many times. The CDR3 nucleotides are TGTGCCAGCAGCTTGGAACCGACAGGGGGAAACAACTATGGCTACACCTTC. It codes for CASSLEPTGGNNYGYTF. The rearrangement uses TRBV7-9 and TRBJ1-2, with TRBD1 identical over 9 bases. Looked up from germline, CDR1 is SEHNR and CDR2 is FQNEAQ (reference sequence). With 3 bases clipped from V and 2 bases from J, the junction kept 10 bases outside the gene matches. The CDR3 spans 17 residues. Using reference TRBV7-9 and TRBJ1-2 for the parts outside the CDR3, the full variable domain is DTGVSQNPRHKITKRGQNVTFRCDPISEHNRLYWYRQTLGQGPEFLTYFQNEAQLEKSRLLSDRFSAERPKGSFSTLEIQRTEQGDSAMYLCASSLEPTGGNNYGYTFGSGTRLTVV.

This clonotype appeared many times. The chain links TRBV20-1 to TRBJ1-6, with D hard to call. CDR1 DFQATT and CDR2 SNEGSKA come from the germline V gene (reference sequence). The CDR3 is made up of 15 amino acids. V was clipped by 0 bases and J by 10 bases, with 16 bases between them. CDR3 residues: CSARDAGLAISPLHF. CDR3 bases: TGCAGTGCTAGAGATGCCGGCCTTGCCATCTCACCCCTCCACTTT.

The chain uses TRBV5-1 and TRBJ2-3, with 9 bases aligning to TRBD2. The trim removed 2 bases at V and 6 bases at J, leaving 10 bases unmatched. CDR1 and CDR2 (germline): SGHRS, YFSETQ. The CDR3 has 16 amino acids. CDR3 residues: CASSFGASGKTDTQYF. CDR3 bases: TGCGCCAGCAGCTTCGGTGCTAGCGGGAAGACTGATACGCAGTATTTT.

The gene calls are TRBV20-1 and TRBJ1-4; 11 nucleotides match TRBD1. V shed 3 bases and J 4 bases; nucleotides not matched to a gene: 10. Germline V lookup: CDR1 DFQATT, CDR2 SNEGSKA (reference sequence). The CDR3 covers 17 residues. DNA for the CDR3: TGCAGTGCTAGTTACCCGGGACAGGGGGACTTTAATGAAAAACTGTTTTTT. Translating gives CSASYPGQGDFNEKLFF.

The chain employs TRBV10-3 and TRBJ2-3, with 12 nucleotides matching TRBD2. In germline, CDR1 is ENHRY, CDR2 SYGVKD. V lost 8 bases to trimming and J lost 6 bases; unmatched junction nucleotides: 12. CDR3 length: 16 residues. CDR3 nucleotides: TGTGCCATCCAAAGACTAGCGGGGGAGGTCAGCGATACGCAGTATTTT. Its translation is CAIQRLAGEVSDTQYF.

This clonotype has only a few counts. The chain employs TRBV20-1 and TRBJ1-1, with 7 bases lining up with TRBD1. The CDR3 length is 14 residues. Germline trimming cut 4 bases from V and 0 bases from J; bases unmatched to any gene: 5. Germline CDR1 is DFQATT and CDR2 is SNEGSKA (reference sequence). CDR3 in amino acids: CSANSGQLNTEAFF. CDR3 nucleotides: TGCAGTGCTAACTCGGGACAGCTGAACACTGAAGCTTTCTTT.

This clonotype was seen a few times. The CDR3 DNA reads as TGTGCCAGCAGTTACTCGTGGGGGGGTGGCTACACCTTC. Translation: CASSYSWGGGYTF. V is TRBV6-5 and J is TRBJ1-2; D might be TRBD1 (5 bases). CDR3 size: 13 residues. V lost 0 bases and J 7 bases, leaving 9 bases between the germline ends. The germline gives CDR1 MNHEY, CDR2 SVGAGI.

This clonotype was seen only a few times. The chain employs TRBV28 and TRBJ2-7; 9 positions agree with TRBD1. Per germline, CDR1 MDHEN and CDR2 SYDVKM. This CDR3 has 15 amino acids. After removal of 2 bases from V and 3 bases from J, the junction contained 5 bases not matched to a gene. The CDR3 nucleotides read TGTGCCAGCAGTTTAGGGGGACAGGGAAACTACGAGCAGTACTTC. The encoded protein is CASSLGGQGNYEQYF. Supplemented by reference TRBV28 and TRBJ2-7, the full variable domain reads DVKVTQSSRYLVKRTGEKVFLECVQDMDHENMFWYRQDPGLGLRLIYFSYDVKMKEKGDIPEGYSVSREKKERFSLILESASTNQTSMYLCASSLGGQGNYEQYFGPGTRLTVT.

The rearrangement joins TRBV12-3 or TRBV12-4 to TRBJ1-1; tentatively, D is TRBD1 (5 bases). The CDR3 length is 16 residues. Trimming took 0 bases from V and 0 from J, leaving 11 bases between them. The CDR3 DNA reads TGTGCCAGCAGTTTAGCGGGATGGGGGATGAACACTGAAGCTTTCTTT. Amino acids: CASSLAGWGMNTEAFF.

The sample holds many counts of this clonotype. The chain has TRBV5-1 and TRBJ2-4, with D unresolved. Deletions cut 4 bases from V and 0 bases from J, with 8 bases between. Germline V gives CDR1 SGHRS, CDR2 YFSETQ. The CDR3 spans 14 residues. The chain's CDR3 is CASSTDLAKNIQYF. As DNA, the CDR3 is TGCGCCAGCAGCACCGACTTAGCCAAAAACATTCAGTACTTC.

Only a few counts were recorded for this clonotype. The chain uses TRBV27 and TRBJ1-3; D is unclear. Trimming left V 0 bases short and J 4 bases short, with 7 bases between. Germline CDR1 and CDR2: MNHEY and SMNVEV (reference sequence). The CDR3 totals 14 residues. The CDR3 bases are TGTGCCAGCAGTTTATCGGGAACAGGAAACACCATATATTTT. The encoded protein is CASSLSGTGNTIYF.